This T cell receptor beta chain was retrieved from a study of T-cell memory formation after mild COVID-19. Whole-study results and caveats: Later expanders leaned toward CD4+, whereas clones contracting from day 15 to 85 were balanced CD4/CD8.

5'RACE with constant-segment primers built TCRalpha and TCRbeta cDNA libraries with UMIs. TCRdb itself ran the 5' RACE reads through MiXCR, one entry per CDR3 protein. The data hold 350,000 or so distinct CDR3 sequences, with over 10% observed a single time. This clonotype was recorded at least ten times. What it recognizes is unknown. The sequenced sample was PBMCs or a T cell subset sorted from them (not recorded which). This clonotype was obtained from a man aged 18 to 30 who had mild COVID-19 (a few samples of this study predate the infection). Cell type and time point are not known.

CDR3 sequence (DNA): TGCAGTGGCGGTCCCGGCGGTTTCAGCACAGATACGCAGTATTTT. Translation gives CSGGPGGFSTDTQYF. This chain connects TRBV20-1 to TRBJ2-3; D unresolved. The length of the CDR3 is 15 residues. V lost 7 bases and J 0 bases, leaving 17 bases between the germline ends. Germline V gene data show CDR1 as DFQATT and CDR2 as SNEGSKA (reference sequence).